The next 6 T cell receptor beta chains were all read from a single sample in a study of shared clonotypes between healthy human individuals. TCRdb's table, derived via immunoSEQ multiplex PCR, lists solely in-frame clones and lacks some. Of 2,500,000 or so clones listed, 80% to 95% are singletons. The sequenced sample consisted of naive CD4+ T cells from PBMCs. Subset noted: CD45RA+ positively selected. These receptors all come from a man aged 18 to 29 in good health. Some clones in this sample may be carry-over from other donors' samples.

The chain couples TRBV28 to TRBJ1-4, with 9 bases aligning to TRBD1. The V segment lost 2 bases and the J segment 8 bases; nucleotides outside the gene matches: 3. From germline, CDR1 is MDHEN and CDR2 SYDVKM. There are 14 residues in the CDR3. The CDR3 spells CASSLRTGDEKLFF. For the CDR3, the DNA is TGTGCCAGCAGTTTACGGACAGGGGACGAAAAACTGTTTTTT.

This clone was detected only once. The genes are TRBV9 and TRBJ2-7; D perhaps matches TRBD1 (6 bases). Trimming took off 1 base at V and 2 bases at J, with 13 bases between the two ends. The CDR3 totals 15 residues. In germline, CDR1 is SGDLS, CDR2 YYNGEE. This CDR3 reads CASSVSPRGPYEQYF. The CDR3 DNA reads TGTGCCAGCAGCGTATCCCCCAGGGGCCCCTACGAGCAGTACTTC. The full variable domain, with the rest looked up from reference TRBV9 and TRBJ2-7, is DSGVTQTPKHLITATGQRVTLRCSPRSGDLSVYWYQQSLDQGLQFLIQYYNGEERAKGNILERFSAQQFPDLHSELNLSSLELGDSALYFCASSVSPRGPYEQYFGPGTRLTVT.

This chain uses TRBV18 with TRBJ2-7; TRBD1 aligns across 7 bases. CDR3 length: 15 amino acids. CDR1 KGHSH and CDR2 LQKENI come from the germline V gene. Losses at the gene ends were 2 bases for V and 0 bases for J; bases not matched to a gene: 4. CDR3 residues: CASSPMGQSSYEQYF. The CDR3 coding sequence is TGTGCCAGCTCACCAATGGGACAGAGCTCCTACGAGCAGTACTTC. Full variable domain (missing parts from reference TRBV18 and TRBJ2-7): NAGVMQNPRHLVRRRGQEARLRCSPMKGHSHVYWYRQLPEEGLKFMVYLQKENIIDESGMPKERFSAEFPKEGPSILRIQQVVRGDSAAYFCASSPMGQSSYEQYFGPGTRLTVT.

The chain links TRBV5-1 to TRBJ2-6; the D is unclear. The CDR3 length is 14 residues. Germline V gives CDR1 SGHRS, CDR2 YFSETQ. With 7 bases removed from V and 0 bases from J, the gap between germline ends came to 8 bases. DNA of the CDR3: TGCGCCAGCGGAGAAGCCTCTGGGGCCAACGTCCTGACTTTC. Amino acids: CASGEASGANVLTF.

This chain connects TRBV5-1 to TRBJ1-5; the match to TRBD1 covers 7 bases. The CDR3 loop spans 17 amino acids. Germline V gene lookup returns CDR1 SGHRS and CDR2 YFSETQ. With 0 bases clipped from V and 2 bases from J, the junction kept 8 bases outside the gene matches. The CDR3 coding sequence is TGCGCCAGCAGCTTGGCCCCGACAGGGTCGGGCAATCAGCCCCAGCATTTT. This sequence encodes CASSLAPTGSGNQPQHF.

V gene TRBV5-1 combines with J gene TRBJ2-7; D is unresolved. Germline CDR1 is SGHRS and CDR2 is YFSETQ. Trimming removed 4 bases from V and 7 bases from J, with 15 bases in between. CDR3 size: 13 residues. The CDR3, as DNA: TGCGCCAGCAGCCCCCCGCCTGAACAGGAGCAGTACTTC. This codes for CASSPPPEQEQYF.